One sample yielded the 18 T cell receptor beta chains listed below, sequenced in a study of beta chain features in type 1 diabetes. Expressed TCRB transcripts got sequenced, as all isolated RNA was reverse transcribed. Libraries were prepared by immunoSEQ multiplex PCR; TCRdb keeps only in-frame clonotypes and omits some of them. The data show 150,000 to 200,000 clones, 63% seen once. These receptors lack a known antigen. Study-level findings and limits: TCRB CDR3s were moderately but significantly shorter in Type 1 diabetes patients in all four CD4+ subsets.

Sequencing input: naive CD4+ T cells from blood. Receptors were obtained from a man aged 30 to 39 with type 1 diabetes.

As for this clone: At the DNA level, this CDR3 is encoded by other sequences in the same sample as well. V is TRBV7-9 and J is TRBJ2-4; no firm D call. Trimming stripped 1 base from V and 0 bases from J, with 4 bases between. CDR1 SEHNR and CDR2 FQNEAQ come from the germline V gene (reference sequence). CDR3 length: 14 residues. The CDR3 spells CASSLGVAKNIQYF. The CDR3 DNA follows: TGTGCCAGCAGCTTAGGAGTAGCCAAAAACATTCAGTACTTC.

This chain joins TRBV29-1 and TRBJ1-1; D gene unclear. Germline values: CDR1 SQVTM, CDR2 ANQGSEA. V was shortened by 4 bases and J by 1 base, with 7 bases between the two germline ends. This CDR3 comprises 12 residues. CDR3 sequence reads: CSVADSNTEAFF. The DNA of the CDR3 is TGCAGCGTTGCCGACTCGAACACTGAAGCTTTCTTT.

The V gene is TRBV29-1, the J gene TRBJ1-2; 7 bases agree with TRBD1. This CDR3 comprises 11 residues. V gave up 3 bases and J gave up 6 bases; unmatched junction bases: 1. The V gene's germline CDR1 is SQVTM and CDR2 ANQGSEA. CDR3 protein: CSVDRGDGYTF. The CDR3 DNA is TGCAGCGTTGACAGGGGGGATGGCTACACCTTC.

The chain employs TRBV9 and TRBJ1-3; D call uncertain. The CDR3 runs to 13 residues. V was clipped by 4 bases and J by 2 bases, with 7 bases between them. Germline CDR1 and CDR2: SGDLS and YYNGEE. The CDR3 region is CASSPSAGNTIYF. The DNA for the CDR3 is TGTGCCAGCAGCCCTTCGGCTGGAAACACCATATATTTT.

The chain recombines TRBV20-1 with TRBJ2-1; 9 bases align to TRBD1. This CDR3 comprises 11 residues. V trimming: 5 bases; J trimming: 14 bases; junction bases outside the gene matches: 7. The germline gives CDR1 DFQATT, CDR2 SNEGSKA (reference sequence). For the CDR3, the DNA is TGCAGTGCTGGGACAGGGTCCAGGAAGTTCTTC. Protein product: CSAGTGSRKFF.

This clone was picked up a small number of times. The chain combines TRBV7-2 with TRBJ1-6; no firm D call. CDR1 and CDR2 from the germline V gene are SGHTA and FQGNSA. This CDR3 has 13 residues. Between the trimmed V and J ends, which lost 4 bases and 9 bases, there was a span of 10 bases. The CDR3 is CASSSLTGSPLHF. CDR3 sequence (DNA): TGTGCCAGCAGCTCACTTACCGGTTCACCCCTCCACTTT.

This rearrangement joins TRBV25-1 to TRBJ2-7; 11 bases line up with TRBD2. The CDR3 length is 14 residues. Trimming took 1 base from V and 7 from J; bases not matched to a gene: 3. The germline gives CDR1 MGHDK, CDR2 SYGVNS. The CDR3 DNA follows: TGTGCCAGCAGTGAATCCCGGACTAGCGGGGAGCAGTACTTC. Amino acid sequence: CASSESRTSGEQYF.

CDR3: CATSTGGGGKDYGYTF. The CDR3 DNA reads as TGTGCCACCAGCACAGGAGGAGGGGGAAAGGACTATGGCTACACCTTC. This sequence joins TRBV15 and TRBJ1-2; D is perhaps TRBD1 (6 bases). The germline V gene encodes CDR1 LNHNV and CDR2 YYDKDF (reference sequence). The CDR3 consists of 16 residues. Trimming pared 4 bases from V and 3 bases from J, leaving 18 bases between.

The chain uses TRBV4-3 and TRBJ2-2, with D possibly TRBD1 on 5 matching bases. From germline, CDR1 is LGHNA and CDR2 YSLEER. The CDR3 spans 16 residues. Trimming left V 0 bases short and J 6 bases short, with 14 bases between. CDR3 bases: TGCGCCAGCAGCCAAGATGGCGTACAGGTCCCCGGGGAGCTGTTTTTT. This sequence encodes CASSQDGVQVPGELFF.

This clone was found once. DNA for the CDR3: TGCGCCAGCAGCCAACTTGGACCACAGGTCCCTTCACCCCTCCACTTT. This gives the protein CASSQLGPQVPSPLHF. The rearrangement links TRBV4-3 to TRBJ1-6, with a weak D call TRBD1 (5 bases). V was clipped by 2 bases and J by 9 bases, with 17 bases between them. Germline V gene sequence: CDR1 LGHNA, CDR2 YSLEER. CDR3 size: 16 residues.

Notes on this clone: The same CDR3 is also encoded by other DNA sequences in this sample. The V gene is TRBV30, the J gene TRBJ2-3; unclear D gene. The CDR3 spans 13 residues. V was pared by 0 bases and J by 0 bases, with 4 bases between. Germline-derived CDR1 and CDR2 are GTSNPN and SVGIG (reference sequence). CDR3 amino acids: CAWSVLSTDTQYF. In nucleotides, the CDR3 is TGTGCCTGGAGTGTACTTAGCACAGATACGCAGTATTTT.

Only one count was recorded for this clone. This chain uses TRBV9 with TRBJ2-3; 7 bases match TRBD1. V was pared by 1 base and J by 4 bases, with 9 bases of the junction left unmatched. CDR1 SGDLS and CDR2 YYNGEE come from the germline V gene. The CDR3 length is 16 residues. Written as DNA, the CDR3 is TGTGCCAGCAGCGTAAAGGGGGCCAACGGGGCAGATACGCAGTATTTT. Translated: CASSVKGANGADTQYF.

The V call is TRBV5-6, the J call TRBJ1-2; TRBD1 aligns across 8 bases. The CDR3 spans 13 residues. Germline assignment: CDR1 SGHDT and CDR2 YYEEEE. Trimming cost V 7 bases and J 5 bases; bases outside gene matches: 7. The CDR3 here is CASDRGGVYGYTF. In nucleotides, the CDR3 is TGTGCCAGCGACAGGGGCGGCGTTTATGGCTACACCTTC. Drawing the rest from reference TRBV5-6 and TRBJ1-2, the complete variable domain is DAGVTQSPTHLIKTRGQQVTLRCSPKSGHDTVSWYQQALGQGPQFIFQYYEEEERQRGNFPDRFSGHQFPNYSSELNVNALLLGDSALYLCASDRGGVYGYTFGSGTRLTVV.

The chain recombines TRBV29-1 with TRBJ2-3, with 11 bases that match TRBD2. J gave up 4 bases and V 1 base, and 10 bases lay outside the gene matches. This CDR3 is 17 amino acids long. In germline, CDR1 is SQVTM, CDR2 ANQGSEA. The CDR3 nucleotides read TGCAGCGTTGAAGGGATGAGTAGCGGGGGGGTGGCAGATACGCAGTATTTT. It is translated as CSVEGMSSGGVADTQYF.

This clone was seen a handful of times. The chain is built from TRBV30 and TRBJ2-3, with TRBD2 matching over 10 bases. This CDR3 spans 15 amino acids. The trim removed 0 bases at V and 6 bases at J, leaving 6 bases unmatched. Germline values: CDR1 GTSNPN, CDR2 SVGIG (reference sequence). The DNA of the CDR3 is TGTGCCTGGAGTGTTAGTAGGACTAGCGGTGATACGCAGTATTTT. It codes for CAWSVSRTSGDTQYF.

The sample holds a few counts of this clone. The V gene is TRBV18, the J gene TRBJ2-3; D remains ambiguous. This CDR3 contains 13 residues. The V end was cut by 4 bases, the J end by 0 bases, with 5 bases between. Germline V lookup: CDR1 KGHSH, CDR2 LQKENI. The chain's CDR3 is CASSQVSTDTQYF. As DNA, the CDR3 is TGTGCCAGCTCACAGGTTAGCACAGATACGCAGTATTTT.

Only one count was recorded for this clone. This sequence joins TRBV2 and TRBJ2-4, with TRBD1 as a possible D gene (5 bases). This CDR3 contains 14 residues. Between the trimmed V and J ends, which lost 9 bases and 0 bases, there was a span of 12 bases. The germline gives CDR1 SNHLY, CDR2 FYNNEI. The CDR3 coding sequence is TGTGCCAGTCTTAAAGACAGAGCCAAAAACATTCAGTACTTC. Translation: CASLKDRAKNIQYF.

This chain uses TRBV9 with TRBJ1-2; D gene unclear. The V and J ends lost 3 bases and 4 bases respectively, with 19 bases between them. In germline, CDR1 is SGDLS, CDR2 YYNGEE. The CDR3 is made up of 16 amino acids. In nucleotides, the CDR3 is TGTGCCAGCAGCGGAATACACTTGGACGGACTCTATGGCTACACCTTC. It specifies CASSGIHLDGLYGYTF. The full variable domain, with the rest looked up from reference TRBV9 and TRBJ1-2, is DSGVTQTPKHLITATGQRVTLRCSPRSGDLSVYWYQQSLDQGLQFLIQYYNGEERAKGNILERFSAQQFPDLHSELNLSSLELGDSALYFCASSGIHLDGLYGYTFGSGTRLTVV.